The next 16 T cell receptor beta chains were all read from a single sample in a study of neurological immune-mediated disorders. In TCRdb, the 5' RACE reads were re-called with MiXCR into one record per CDR3 protein. The sample has approximately 70,000 distinct CDR3 sequences; about 4% are singletons. Input material: PBMCs. The receptors derive from a young man with multiple sclerosis.

The sample holds many counts of this clonotype. The chain employs TRBV27 and TRBJ1-1; unclear D gene. In germline, CDR1 is MNHEY, CDR2 SMNVEV (reference sequence). With 7 bases removed from V and 1 base from J, the gap between germline ends came to 16 bases. The CDR3 has 15 residues. The CDR3 loop reads CASTPLPVGNTEAFF. Written as DNA, the CDR3 is TGTGCCAGCACCCCTCTGCCCGTGGGGAACACTGAAGCTTTCTTT.

This clonotype was seen ten or more times. V is TRBV20-1 and J is TRBJ2-2; TRBD2 matches at 13 bases. There are 15 residues in the CDR3. The J segment lost 5 bases and the V segment lost 4 bases, leaving 4 bases of the junction unmatched. Per germline, CDR1 DFQATT and CDR2 SNEGSKA (reference sequence). The CDR3 DNA reads as TGCAGTGCTACAGGGGGACTAGCGGGGACCGGGGAGCTGTTTTTT. Its protein is CSATGGLAGTGELFF.

This clonotype was found many times. This chain uses TRBV4-1 with TRBJ2-1, with TRBD1 as a possible D gene (6 bases). The V gene lost 0 bases and the J gene lost 3 bases, with 15 bases spanning the gap. CDR3 size: 17 residues. Germline CDR1 and CDR2: MGHRA and YSYEKL. CDR3 in amino acids: CASSQDRARGNYNEQFF. The CDR3 DNA follows: TGCGCCAGCAGCCAAGATAGGGCCAGGGGCAACTACAATGAGCAGTTCTTC.

In its sample, this clonotype was seen many times. CDR3 in DNA: TGTGCCAGTATCAAGGACAGGGGGCAAGAGACCCAGTACTTC. Residues: CASIKDRGQETQYF. The chain uses TRBV5-5 and TRBJ2-5; TRBD1 agrees at 10 bases. CDR3 length equals 14 residues. J was trimmed by 2 bases and V by 8 bases; bases with no gene match: 6. Per germline, CDR1 SGHKS and CDR2 YYEKEE (reference sequence).

This clonotype appeared many times. This chain joins TRBV7-9 and TRBJ1-5; D uncertain. Germline V gene data show CDR1 as SEHNR and CDR2 as FQNEAQ (reference sequence). Trimming took 5 bases from V and 2 from J, leaving 10 bases between them. The CDR3 has 14 amino acids. Written as DNA, the CDR3 is TGTGCCAGCAGCGTGGGTAGGGGCAATCAGCCCCAGCATTTT. Translating it yields CASSVGRGNQPQHF.

This clonotype was observed many times. The CDR3 coding sequence is TGTGCCAGCAGCCGGGACAGGTACTCCTACGAGCAGTACTTC. Translating gives CASSRDRYSYEQYF. The chain couples TRBV7-2 to TRBJ2-7, with TRBD1 matching over 8 bases. V was pared by 5 bases and J by 0 bases, with 3 bases of the junction left unmatched. CDR3 length: 14 amino acids. The V gene's germline CDR1 is SGHTA and CDR2 FQGNSA.

This clonotype has at least ten counts. The rearrangement links TRBV6-7 to TRBJ1-5; the D gene is possibly TRBD1 (5 bases). TRBV6-7 is assigned to the ORF class and has an uncertain function. V shed 2 bases and J shed 3 bases, with 11 bases lying between them. The CDR3 consists of 15 residues. CDR3 nucleotide sequence: TGTGCCAGCAGTTACACCGGGGCGGACAATCAGCCCCAGCATTTT. Translation: CASSYTGADNQPQHF.

This clonotype was detected only a few times. One end of the junction is discordant with germline, which a read error may explain. This chain links TRBV13 with TRBJ2-7; 10 bases map to TRBD1. The CDR3 covers 15 residues. Germline CDR1 is PRHDT and CDR2 is FYEKMQ (reference sequence). CDR3 in amino acids: CASSPRDRGSSEQYF. The CDR3 region has the DNA TGTGCCAGCAGCCCACGGGACAGGGGTTCCTCCGAGCAGTACTTC. The whole variable domain, remainder taken from reference TRBV13 and TRBJ2-7, is AAGVIQSPRHLIKEKRETATLKCYPIPRHDTVYWYQQGPGQDPQFLISFYEKMQSDKGSIPDRFSAQQFSDYHSELNMSSLELGDSALYFCASSPRDRGSSEQYFGPGTRLTVT.

This clonotype appeared many times. The gene calls are TRBV29-1 and TRBJ1-1; the D is unclear. CDR1 is SQVTM and CDR2 is ANQGSEA in the germline V gene. V gave up 7 bases and J gave up 2 bases, with 11 bases separating them. CDR3 length: 12 residues. CDR3 DNA: TGCAGCGGGGGTGACACAAACACTGAAGCTTTCTTT. Its protein is CSGGDTNTEAFF.

This clonotype has at least ten counts. The chain carries TRBV7-9 and TRBJ2-7, with D hard to call. Germline values: CDR1 SEHNR, CDR2 FQNEAQ (reference sequence). V lost 2 bases and J lost 4, with 6 bases in between. The CDR3 consists of 12 residues. The CDR3 reads CASSLSIYEQYF. The CDR3, as DNA: TGTGCCAGCAGCTTAAGTATTTACGAGCAGTACTTC. The whole variable domain, remainder taken from reference TRBV7-9 and TRBJ2-7, is DTGVSQNPRHKITKRGQNVTFRCDPISEHNRLYWYRQTLGQGPEFLTYFQNEAQLEKSRLLSDRFSAERPKGSFSTLEIQRTEQGDSAMYLCASSLSIYEQYFGPGTRLTVT.

This clonotype was observed at least ten times. The rearrangement joins TRBV4-1 to TRBJ1-4; D perhaps matches TRBD1 (5 bases). V dropped 1 base and J dropped 8 bases, with 14 bases sitting between them. This CDR3 is 15 amino acids long. Germline V gives CDR1 MGHRA, CDR2 YSYEKL. CDR3 sequence (DNA): TGCGCCAGCAGCCAAGGGGGCAGGGTGGAAGAAAAACTGTTTTTT. It is translated as CASSQGGRVEEKLFF.

The table lists this clonotype with a few counts. The genes are TRBV5-1 and TRBJ2-3, with no clear D. Between the trimmed V and J ends, which lost 3 bases and 4 bases, there was a span of 9 bases. Germline CDR1 is SGHRS and CDR2 is YFSETQ. The CDR3 has 13 amino acids. The DNA for the CDR3 is TGCGCCAGCAGCTCCAGGTTCGCAGATACGCAGTATTTT. Translation: CASSSRFADTQYF.

This clonotype was observed at least ten times. The V call is TRBV5-1, the J call TRBJ1-2; D may be TRBD1 (5 bases). V shed 0 bases and J shed 5 bases, with 11 bases lying between them. The CDR3 covers 14 residues. Per the germline V gene, CDR1 is SGHRS and CDR2 is YFSETQ. The CDR3 sequence: CASSLEGERYGYTF. DNA for the CDR3: TGCGCCAGCAGCTTGGAAGGGGAACGGTATGGCTACACCTTC.

This clonotype was seen ten or more times. CDR3 in DNA: TGTGCCAGCAGCCAAGAGACTTTCGGGACCCAGTACTTC. Protein product: CASSQETFGTQYF. This sequence joins TRBV14 and TRBJ2-5; the D is unclear. V lost 0 bases and J 7 bases, leaving 9 bases between the germline ends. This CDR3 comprises 13 residues. CDR1 and CDR2 from the germline V gene are SGHDN and FVKESK.

This clonotype was counted at least ten times. This chain uses TRBV3-1 with TRBJ2-5; D not certain. Germline V gives CDR1 LGHDT, CDR2 YNNKEL (reference sequence). The V gene lost 0 bases and the J gene lost 5 bases, with 10 bases spanning the gap. The CDR3 extends over 14 amino acids. The CDR3, as DNA: TGTGCCAGCAGCCAAGATCCGTTGTGGGAGACCCAGTACTTC. Translated, it gives CASSQDPLWETQYF.

There are many counts of this clonotype. This sequence joins TRBV11-3 and TRBJ2-3; 8 nucleotides agree with TRBD1. CDR3 length equals 14 residues. Losses at the gene ends were 3 bases for V and 2 bases for J; bases not matched to a gene: 1. Per the germline V gene, CDR1 is SGHNT and CDR2 is YENEEA. CDR3 coding DNA: TGTGCCAGCAGCTTCAGGGGGCACACAGATACGCAGTATTTT. Its protein is CASSFRGHTDTQYF.